The rows below give T cell receptor beta chains drawn from one sample of a study of CD8+CD57+ T cells in acquired aplastic anemia. One entry per CDR3 protein results from TCRdb running MiXCR on the reads. The table lists 150,000 to 200,000 distinct CDR3 sequences, roughly 43% of them singletons. Sequenced material: sorted CD4+, CD8+, or CD8+CD57+ T cells (not recorded which) from PBMCs. The receptors originated from a human donor with aplastic anemia. Both conserved end residues are part of each CDR3. Fields, in order: J gene, clone size, D gene, V gene, CDR3 DNA, CDR3 protein. D genes are given only for firm matches. Expanded clones get a size class; other rows say once, few or many, or leave the size out.

TRBJ2-7 | few | TRBD1 | TRBV2 | TGTGCCAGCAGGACCGACAGGGGGGGGGAGCAGTACTTC | CASRTDRGGEQYF
TRBJ2-2 | few | NA | TRBV14 | TGTGCCAGCTCATCGCAGGCCTTAAGGGATTACACCGGGGAGCTGTTTTTT | CASSSQALRDYTGELFF
TRBJ2-1 | many | TRBD2 | TRBV6-1 | TGTGCCAGCACCGACGGACTAGCGTTTAACAATGAGCAGTTCTTC | CASTDGLAFNNEQFF
TRBJ1-2 | many | NA | TRBV5-1 | TGCGCCAGCAGCTTGAATGAGGGCGTGGGATCTGGCTACACCTTC | CASSLNEGVGSGYTF
TRBJ1-2 | once | NA | TRBV19 | TGTGCCAGTAGTATGTTTGCGGCTAACTATGGCTACACCTTC | CASSMFAANYGYTF
TRBJ2-1 | many | NA | TRBV5-1 | TGCGCCAGCAGATCCGGGGGGACAGGCTACAATGAGCAGTTCTTC | CASRSGGTGYNEQFF
TRBJ2-7 | few | TRBD2 | TRBV20-1 | TGTAGTGCTAGAGAGGGACTAGCGGGGGGGCCAGGCTACGAGCAGTACTTC | CSAREGLAGGPGYEQYF
TRBJ1-4 | NA | TRBD1 | TRBV20-1 | TGCAGTGCGAATTGGGGGACAGAGAATGAAAAACTGTTTTTT | CSANWGTENEKLFF
TRBJ1-5 | many | NA | TRBV2 | TGTGCCAGCAGGGGGGAGATAAGGACCCAGCATTTT | CASRGEIRTQHF
TRBJ1-2 | many | NA | TRBV19 | TGTGCCAGTAGAAGAGATGGCTACACCTTC | CASRRDGYTF